This passage covers 19 T cell receptor beta chains from one sample sequenced in a study of T-cell memory formation after mild COVID-19. TCRdb re-analysed the 5' RACE reads in MiXCR, keeping a single row per CDR3 protein. Of some 270,000 distinct CDR3 sequences detected, less than 20% appear once; the ten largest clones hold 2% to 2.5%. Sample: PBMCs or a T cell subset sorted from them (not recorded which). The receptors shown here come from an adult woman who had mild COVID-19 (a few samples of this study predate the infection). Cell type and time point are not known.

This chain links TRBV7-9 with TRBJ2-5; D is ambiguous. The CDR3 runs 14 residues. Germline V lookup: CDR1 SEHNR, CDR2 FQNEAQ (reference sequence). Trimming shortened V by 3 bases and J by 7 bases, and 15 bases separated the two germline ends. CDR3 loop: CASSFGSDHGTQYF. The CDR3 DNA reads TGTGCCAGCAGCTTCGGCAGCGACCATGGGACCCAGTACTTC.

The chain carries TRBV5-4 and TRBJ2-1; 14 bases align to TRBD2. The CDR3 loop spans 14 amino acids. The V gene end was trimmed by 3 bases and the J gene end by 13 bases; junction bases not matched to a gene: 6. Germline V CDR1 and CDR2: SGHNT, YYREEE (reference sequence). The CDR3 loop reads CASSSVGTSGRQFF. CDR3 in DNA: TGTGCCAGCAGCTCGGTCGGGACTAGCGGGAGACAGTTCTTC.

The J gene is TRBJ2-3, the V gene TRBV7-2, with 7 bases identical to TRBD2. V lost 5 bases and J lost 6; bases outside the gene matches: 5. Germline CDR1 reads SGHTA; CDR2 reads FQGNSA. CDR3 length equals 13 residues. DNA for the CDR3: TGTGCCAGCAGCCGGACTAGTCGGGATACGCAGTATTTT. Its translation is CASSRTSRDTQYF.

This clonotype was seen many times. The V and J genes are TRBV5-1 and TRBJ2-1, with 8 bases matching TRBD1. Germline CDR1 is SGHRS and CDR2 is YFSETQ. With V trimmed by 4 bases and J by 6 bases, 6 bases remained unmatched. CDR3 size: 14 residues. CDR3 nucleotide sequence: TGCGCCAGCAGCCTCCCGGACAGGGTCAATGAGCAGTTCTTC. Translated: CASSLPDRVNEQFF.

CDR3 protein: CASILGGNGDEQYF. For the CDR3, the DNA is TGTGCCAGCATCCTTGGGGGTAACGGGGACGAGCAGTACTTC. The gene calls are TRBV5-5 and TRBJ2-7; D possibly matches TRBD1 or TRBD2 (5 bases each). There are 14 residues in the CDR3. V lost 6 bases to trimming and J lost 5 bases, with 18 bases between them. CDR1 is SGHKS, CDR2 YYEKEE, per germline (reference sequence).

The chain employs TRBV3-1 and TRBJ1-1; 8 nucleotides line up with TRBD1. The germline V gene has CDR1 LGHDT and CDR2 YNNKEL (reference sequence). This CDR3 is 16 amino acids long. V dropped 0 bases and J dropped 7; count of bases not matched to a gene: 10. The CDR3 reads CASSQETGTGLREAFF. The CDR3 DNA is TGTGCCAGCAGCCAAGAAACCGGGACAGGCCTTCGTGAAGCTTTCTTT.

This clonotype was picked up a small number of times. V and J are TRBV20-1 and TRBJ2-5; D is undetermined. Trimming pared 3 bases from V and 1 base from J, leaving 12 bases between. Per the germline V gene, CDR1 is DFQATT and CDR2 is SNEGSKA (reference sequence). This CDR3 region has 14 residues. CDR3 sequence reads: CSARSVGSQETQYF. Here the CDR3 DNA reads TGCAGTGCTAGGTCAGTCGGGTCCCAAGAGACCCAGTACTTC.

The sample holds a few counts of this clonotype. This rearrangement joins TRBV29-1 to TRBJ1-2, with D possibly matching TRBD1 (5 bases). With 4 bases removed from V and 5 bases from J, the gap between germline ends came to 17 bases. This CDR3 spans 14 amino acids. Germline V CDR1 and CDR2: SQVTM, ANQGSEA. Written as DNA, the CDR3 is TGCAGCGTTGTAGCCGGGACCTCCTATTATGGCTACACCTTC. Translated, it gives CSVVAGTSYYGYTF.

This clonotype was detected a few times. The gene calls are TRBV6-6 and TRBJ2-5; 8 bases match TRBD2. The CDR3 spans 15 residues. From germline, CDR1 is MNHNY and CDR2 SVGAGI (reference sequence). Trimming removed 6 bases from V and 2 bases from J; junction bases left unmatched: 8. The CDR3 here is CASRRAGGQQETQYF. CDR3 bases: TGTGCCAGCAGGAGGGCGGGGGGACAACAAGAGACCCAGTACTTC.

This clonotype was observed many times. J is TRBJ2-3 and V is TRBV3-1; perhaps TRBD1 as D (5 bases). This CDR3 contains 15 residues. Trimming left V 3 bases short and J 1 base short, with 11 bases between. CDR1 and CDR2 (germline): LGHDT, YNNKEL (reference sequence). In DNA, the CDR3 is TGTGCCAGCAGCCATATCAGGGCTGGCACAGATACGCAGTATTTT. This translates into CASSHIRAGTDTQYF.

A few counts support this clonotype. The chain couples TRBV5-1 to TRBJ2-3; weak D call: TRBD2 (6 bases). This CDR3 has 15 amino acids. Deletions cut 1 base from V and 1 base from J, with 10 bases between. Germline V CDR1 and CDR2: SGHRS, YFSETQ. CDR3 residues: CASSLMPSGTDTQYF. CDR3 bases: TGCGCCAGCAGCTTGATGCCTAGCGGCACAGATACGCAGTATTTT.

At least ten counts were recorded for this clonotype. This chain uses TRBV12-3 or TRBV12-4 with TRBJ2-1; TRBD2 aligns across 10 bases. The V gene end was trimmed by 6 bases and the J gene end by 6 bases; junction bases not matched to a gene: 5. This CDR3 is built from 14 residues. The CDR3 is CASRLAGIINEQFF. The CDR3 DNA reads as TGTGCCAGCAGACTAGCGGGGATTATCAATGAGCAGTTCTTC.

This clonotype was recorded many times. The chain couples TRBV12-3 or TRBV12-4 to TRBJ2-7, with a weak D call TRBD1 (6 bases). The CDR3 length is 14 residues. The V and J ends lost 6 bases and 0 bases respectively, with 12 bases between them. The CDR3 here is CASSLGTSSYEQYF. As DNA, the CDR3 is TGTGCCAGCAGCCTCGGGACATCCTCCTACGAGCAGTACTTC.

This chain uses TRBV3-1 with TRBJ2-7, with TRBD1 as a possible D gene (6 bases). The V end lost 0 bases, the J end lost 4 bases, and 10 bases lay between the germline ends. The CDR3 spans 14 residues. In germline, CDR1 is LGHDT, CDR2 YNNKEL (reference sequence). Written as DNA, the CDR3 is TGTGCCAGCAGCCAAGAGGTCAGGGGTTACGAGCAGTACTTC. Translation gives CASSQEVRGYEQYF.

The chain links TRBV20-1 to TRBJ1-2, with D hard to call. Trimming removed 0 bases from V and 2 bases from J, with 7 bases in between. The CDR3 totals 13 residues. Germline V CDR1 and CDR2: DFQATT, SNEGSKA (reference sequence). CDR3 nucleotides: TGCAGTGCTAGAGATTTGGCAAACTATGGCTACACCTTC. It specifies CSARDLANYGYTF.

V usage is TRBV10-3 and J usage is TRBJ2-3; D is possibly TRBD1 (6 bases). V lost 5 bases, J lost 1 base, and 13 bases lay in between. Per the germline V gene, CDR1 is ENHRY and CDR2 is SYGVKD. This CDR3 has 15 amino acids. DNA of the CDR3: TGTGCCATCAGTACGGACAGTTTTGGCACAGATACGCAGTATTTT. It translates to CAISTDSFGTDTQYF.

This clonotype was counted ten times or more. CDR3 DNA: TGTGCCAGCAGCCTTACTAGCGTTCAAGAGACCCAGTACTTC. It encodes CASSLTSVQETQYF. The J gene is TRBJ2-5, the V gene TRBV9, with 7 positions matching TRBD2. V trimming: 4 bases; J trimming: 2 bases; junction bases outside the gene matches: 5. There are 14 residues in the CDR3. Germline CDR1 SGDLS, CDR2 YYNGEE.

This clonotype occurred a few times. This chain links TRBV25-1 with TRBJ2-3; 16 bases agree with TRBD2. The CDR3 is 17 amino acids. Germline CDR1 MGHDK, CDR2 SYGVNS. V gave up 7 bases and J gave up 4 bases; unmatched junction bases: 8. The CDR3 DNA reads as TGTGCCAGCACCCCGGGACTAGCGGGAGGGCAACCAGATACGCAGTATTTT. Translating gives CASTPGLAGGQPDTQYF. The full variable domain, with the rest looked up from reference TRBV25-1 and TRBJ2-3, is EADIYQTPRYLVIGTGKKITLECSQTMGHDKMYWYQQDPGMELHLIHYSYGVNSTEKGDLSSESTVSRIRTEHFPLTLESARPSHTSQYLCASTPGLAGGQPDTQYFGPGTRLTVL.

V gene TRBV24-1 combines with J gene TRBJ2-1, with a weak D call TRBD1 (6 bases). The CDR3 covers 14 residues. Per the germline V gene, CDR1 is KGHDR and CDR2 is SFDVKD. V was trimmed by 5 bases and J by 2 bases, leaving 9 bases between them. The CDR3 DNA reads as TGTGCCACCAGTGTCTCAGGGGCCTACAATGAGCAGTTCTTC. Protein product: CATSVSGAYNEQFF.